The T cell receptor (beta chain) under discussion was sequenced for a study of blood T cell repertoires in COVID-19. Study-wide context: COVID-19 samples collected from the United States, Italy and Spain covered acute and convalescent phases.

Germline values: CDR1 GTSNPN, CDR2 SVGIG (reference sequence). The CDR3 has 12 amino acids. Per the study methods: Cell counts per sample came from amplifying reference gene primers. TCRdb's table, derived via immunoSEQ multiplex PCR, lists solely in-frame clones and lacks some. That table gives V, J and clone size, and the DNA gave D and trimming. Of approximately 38,000 clones in the sample, 80% to 90% are singletons; the top ten hold roughly 7.2%. This chain links TRBV30 with TRBJ2-5, with TRBD2 matching 9 bases. This TCR was recovered from a human donor in a cohort sampled during active COVID-19. The sample taken for sequencing was peripheral blood. The CDR3: CAHSGSQETQYF. The CDR3 DNA follows: TGTGCTCATAGCGGGAGTCAAGAGACCCAGTACTTC.